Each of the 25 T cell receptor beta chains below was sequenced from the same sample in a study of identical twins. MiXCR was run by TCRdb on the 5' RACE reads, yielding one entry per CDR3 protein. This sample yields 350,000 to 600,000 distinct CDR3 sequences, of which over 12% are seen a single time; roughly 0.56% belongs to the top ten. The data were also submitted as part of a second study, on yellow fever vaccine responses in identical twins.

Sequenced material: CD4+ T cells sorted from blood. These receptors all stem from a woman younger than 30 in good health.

The CDR3: CASSPAQPRVRYEQYF. CDR3 sequence (DNA): TGTGCCAGCAGCCCCGCTCAACCCCGGGTCCGCTACGAGCAGTACTTC. The chain carries TRBV7-9 and TRBJ2-7, with D hard to call. Germline V lookup: CDR1 SEHNR, CDR2 FQNEAQ (reference sequence). V was shortened by 5 bases and J by 3 bases, with 20 bases between the two germline ends. The CDR3 consists of 16 residues. The variable domain in full, with the rest retrieved from reference TRBV7-9 and TRBJ2-7, is DTGVSQNPRHKITKRGQNVTFRCDPISEHNRLYWYRQTLGQGPEFLTYFQNEAQLEKSRLLSDRFSAERPKGSFSTLEIQRTEQGDSAMYLCASSPAQPRVRYEQYFGPGTRLTVT.

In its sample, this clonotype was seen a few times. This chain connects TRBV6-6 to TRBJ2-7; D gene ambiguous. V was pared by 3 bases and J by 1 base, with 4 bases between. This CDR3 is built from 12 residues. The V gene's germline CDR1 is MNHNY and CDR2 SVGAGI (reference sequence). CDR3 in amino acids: CASSYQSYEQYF. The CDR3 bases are TGTGCCAGCAGTTATCAGTCCTACGAGCAGTACTTC.

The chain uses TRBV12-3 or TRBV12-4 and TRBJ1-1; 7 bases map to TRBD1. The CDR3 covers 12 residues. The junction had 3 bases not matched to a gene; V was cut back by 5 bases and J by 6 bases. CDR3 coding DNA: TGTGCCAGCAGTATACAGGGGCCTGAAGCTTTCTTT. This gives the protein CASSIQGPEAFF.

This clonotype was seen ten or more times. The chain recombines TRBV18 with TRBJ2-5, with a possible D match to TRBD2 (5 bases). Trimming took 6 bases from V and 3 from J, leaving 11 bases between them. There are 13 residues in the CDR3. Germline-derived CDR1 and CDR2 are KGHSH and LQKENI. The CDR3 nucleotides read TGTGCCAGCTCGCAGGACTTCAAAGAGACCCAGTACTTC. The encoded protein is CASSQDFKETQYF.

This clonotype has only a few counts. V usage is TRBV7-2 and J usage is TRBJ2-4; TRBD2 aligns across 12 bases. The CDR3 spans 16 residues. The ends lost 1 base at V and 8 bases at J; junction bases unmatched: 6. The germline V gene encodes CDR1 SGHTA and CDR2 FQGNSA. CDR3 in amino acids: CASSLGSSGGADIQYF. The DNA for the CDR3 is TGTGCCAGCAGCTTAGGCTCTAGCGGGGGGGCGGACATTCAGTACTTC.

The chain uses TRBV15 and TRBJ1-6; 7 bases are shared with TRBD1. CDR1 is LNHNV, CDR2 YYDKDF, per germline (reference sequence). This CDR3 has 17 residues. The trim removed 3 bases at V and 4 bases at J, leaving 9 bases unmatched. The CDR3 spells CATSSRQGSLYNSPLHF. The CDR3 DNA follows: TGTGCCACCAGCAGCCGACAGGGCTCCCTTTATAATTCACCCCTCCACTTT.

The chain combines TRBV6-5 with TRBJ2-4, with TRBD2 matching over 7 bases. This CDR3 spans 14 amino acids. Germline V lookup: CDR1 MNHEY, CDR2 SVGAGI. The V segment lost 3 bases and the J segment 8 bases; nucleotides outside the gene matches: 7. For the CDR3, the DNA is TGTGCCAGCAGTTATAGGGCTAGCGGAGACATTCAGTACTTC. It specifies CASSYRASGDIQYF.

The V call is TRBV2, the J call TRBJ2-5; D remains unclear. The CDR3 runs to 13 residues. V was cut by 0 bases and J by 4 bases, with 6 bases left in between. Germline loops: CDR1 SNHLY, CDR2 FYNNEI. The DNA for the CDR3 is TGTGCCAGCAGTGAAGCAACGGGAGAGACCCAGTACTTC. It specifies CASSEATGETQYF. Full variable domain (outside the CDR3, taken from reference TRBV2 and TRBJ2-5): EPEVTQTPSHQVTQMGQEVILRCVPISNHLYFYWYRQILGQKVEFLVSFYNNEISEKSEIFDDQFSVERPDGSNFTLKIRSTKLEDSAMYFCASSEATGETQYFGPGTRLLVL.

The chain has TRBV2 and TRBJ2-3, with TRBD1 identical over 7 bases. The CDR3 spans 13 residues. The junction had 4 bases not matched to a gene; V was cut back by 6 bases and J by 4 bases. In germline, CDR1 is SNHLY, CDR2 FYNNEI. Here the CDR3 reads CASSAGQADTQYF. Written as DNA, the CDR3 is TGTGCCAGCAGCGCAGGACAGGCAGATACGCAGTATTTT.

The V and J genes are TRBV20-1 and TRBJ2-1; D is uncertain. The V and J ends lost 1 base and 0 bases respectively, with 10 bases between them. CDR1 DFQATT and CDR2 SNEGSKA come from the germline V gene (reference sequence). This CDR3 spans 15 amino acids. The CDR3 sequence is CSARGGSSSYNEQFF. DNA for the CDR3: TGCAGTGCTAGAGGCGGTTCCTCCTCCTACAATGAGCAGTTCTTC.

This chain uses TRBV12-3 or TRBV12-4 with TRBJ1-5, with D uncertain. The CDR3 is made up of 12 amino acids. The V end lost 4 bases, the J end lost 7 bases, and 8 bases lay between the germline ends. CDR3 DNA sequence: TGTGCCAGCAGTTCTCAGGCGCAGCCCCAGCATTTT. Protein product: CASSSQAQPQHF.

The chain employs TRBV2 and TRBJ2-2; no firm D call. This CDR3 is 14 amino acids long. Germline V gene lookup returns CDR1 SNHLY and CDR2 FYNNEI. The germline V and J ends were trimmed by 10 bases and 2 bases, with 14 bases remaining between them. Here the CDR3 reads CATQIPSNTGELFF. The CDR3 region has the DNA TGTGCCACCCAGATACCATCTAACACCGGGGAGCTGTTTTTT.

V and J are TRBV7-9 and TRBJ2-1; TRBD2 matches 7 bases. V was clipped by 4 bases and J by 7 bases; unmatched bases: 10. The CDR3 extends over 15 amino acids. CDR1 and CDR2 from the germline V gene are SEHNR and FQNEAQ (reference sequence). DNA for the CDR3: TGTGCCAGCAGCTCCCTGGGCGGGAGTATAAATGAGCAGTTCTTC. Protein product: CASSSLGGSINEQFF. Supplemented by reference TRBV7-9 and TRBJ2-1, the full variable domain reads DTGVSQNPRHKITKRGQNVTFRCDPISEHNRLYWYRQTLGQGPEFLTYFQNEAQLEKSRLLSDRFSAERPKGSFSTLEIQRTEQGDSAMYLCASSSLGGSINEQFFGPGTRLTVL.

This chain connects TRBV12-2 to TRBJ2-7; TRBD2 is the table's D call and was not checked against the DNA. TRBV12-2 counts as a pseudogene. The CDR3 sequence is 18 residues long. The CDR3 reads CASRLVQRGLSTSYEQYF. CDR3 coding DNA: TGTGCAAGTCGCTTAGTACAGCGGGGACTCTCGACCTCCTACGAGCAGTACTTC.

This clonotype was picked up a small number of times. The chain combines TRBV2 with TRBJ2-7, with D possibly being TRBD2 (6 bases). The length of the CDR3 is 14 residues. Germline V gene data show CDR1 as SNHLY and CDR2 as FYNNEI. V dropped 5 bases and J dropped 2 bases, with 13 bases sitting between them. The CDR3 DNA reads TGTGCCAGCAGTAGAACTAGCTCCGCCTACGAGCAGTACTTC. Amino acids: CASSRTSSAYEQYF. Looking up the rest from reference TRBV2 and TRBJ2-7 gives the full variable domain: EPEVTQTPSHQVTQMGQEVILRCVPISNHLYFYWYRQILGQKVEFLVSFYNNEISEKSEIFDDQFSVERPDGSNFTLKIRSTKLEDSAMYFCASSRTSSAYEQYFGPGTRLTVT.

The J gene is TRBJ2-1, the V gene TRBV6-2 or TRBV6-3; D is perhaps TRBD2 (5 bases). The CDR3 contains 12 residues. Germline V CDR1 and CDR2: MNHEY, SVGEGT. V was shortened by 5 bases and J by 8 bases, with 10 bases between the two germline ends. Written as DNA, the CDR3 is TGTGCCAGCAGTCGGATGGACTATGAGCAGTTCTTC. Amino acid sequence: CASSRMDYEQFF.

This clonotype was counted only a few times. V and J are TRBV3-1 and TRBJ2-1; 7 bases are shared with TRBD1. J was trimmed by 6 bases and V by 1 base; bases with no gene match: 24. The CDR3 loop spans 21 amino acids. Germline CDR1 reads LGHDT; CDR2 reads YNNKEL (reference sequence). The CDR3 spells CASSQGYRDSLAFAVGNEQFF. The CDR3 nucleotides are TGTGCCAGCAGCCAAGGGTATCGGGACAGCCTAGCCTTCGCGGTGGGCAATGAGCAGTTCTTC.

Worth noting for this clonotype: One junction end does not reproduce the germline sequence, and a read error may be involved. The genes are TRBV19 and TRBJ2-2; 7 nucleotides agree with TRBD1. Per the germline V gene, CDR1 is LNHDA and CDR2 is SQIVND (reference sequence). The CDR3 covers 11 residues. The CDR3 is CGTANTGELFF. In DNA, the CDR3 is TGCGGGACAGCTAACACCGGGGAGCTGTTTTTT.

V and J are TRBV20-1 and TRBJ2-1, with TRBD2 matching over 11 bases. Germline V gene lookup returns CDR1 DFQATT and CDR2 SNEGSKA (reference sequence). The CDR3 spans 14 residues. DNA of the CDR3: TGCAGCGATCTAGCGGGAGGTACCTACAATGAGCAGTTCTTC. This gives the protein CSDLAGGTYNEQFF.

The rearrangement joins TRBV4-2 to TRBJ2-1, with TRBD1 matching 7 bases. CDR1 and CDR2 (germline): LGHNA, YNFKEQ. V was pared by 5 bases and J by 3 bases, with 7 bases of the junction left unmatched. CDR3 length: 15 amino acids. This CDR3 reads CASSVGQVDYNEQFF. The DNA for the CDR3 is TGTGCCAGCAGCGTTGGACAGGTGGACTACAATGAGCAGTTCTTC.

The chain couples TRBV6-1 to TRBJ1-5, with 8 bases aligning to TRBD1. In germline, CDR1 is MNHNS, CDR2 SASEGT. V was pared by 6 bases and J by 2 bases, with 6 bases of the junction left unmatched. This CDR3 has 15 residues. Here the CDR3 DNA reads TGTGCCAGCAGAACGCCAGGGGGCCGCAATCAGCCCCAGCATTTT. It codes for CASRTPGGRNQPQHF.

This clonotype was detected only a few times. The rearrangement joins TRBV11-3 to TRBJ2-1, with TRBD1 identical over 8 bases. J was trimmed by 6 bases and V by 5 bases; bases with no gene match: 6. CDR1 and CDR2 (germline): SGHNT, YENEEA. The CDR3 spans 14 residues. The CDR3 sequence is CASSLRTGTNEQFF. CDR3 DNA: TGTGCCAGCAGCCTGAGGACAGGGACCAATGAGCAGTTCTTC.

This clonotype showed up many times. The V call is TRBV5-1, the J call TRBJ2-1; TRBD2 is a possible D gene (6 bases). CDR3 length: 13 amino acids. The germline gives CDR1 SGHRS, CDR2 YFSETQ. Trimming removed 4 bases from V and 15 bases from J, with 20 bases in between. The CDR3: CASSPGPTGGPFF. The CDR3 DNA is TGCGCCAGCAGCCCTGGCCCTACCGGGGGTCCGTTCTTC.

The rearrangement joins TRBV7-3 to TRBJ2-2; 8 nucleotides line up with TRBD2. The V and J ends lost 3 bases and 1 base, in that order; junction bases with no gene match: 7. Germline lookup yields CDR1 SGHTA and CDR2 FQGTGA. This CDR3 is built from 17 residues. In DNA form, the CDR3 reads TGTGCCAGCAGCTTCCTAACTAGCGGAGTGAACACCGGGGAGCTGTTTTTT. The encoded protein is CASSFLTSGVNTGELFF.

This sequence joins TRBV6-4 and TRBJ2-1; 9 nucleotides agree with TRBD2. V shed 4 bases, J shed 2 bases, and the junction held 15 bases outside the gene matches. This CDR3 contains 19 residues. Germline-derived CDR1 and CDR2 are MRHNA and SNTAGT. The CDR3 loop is CASSVFPLVAGGPYNEQFF. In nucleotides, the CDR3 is TGTGCCAGCAGTGTCTTCCCTTTGGTGGCGGGAGGGCCCTACAATGAGCAGTTCTTC.